The clone carrying this T cell receptor (beta chain) is medium-sized. From blood, roughly 220-550 ng of genomic DNA served as TRB template. This CDR3 comprises 11 residues. Looked up from germline, CDR1 is SQVTM and CDR2 is ANQGSEA. V gave up 8 bases and J gave up 10 bases, with 17 bases separating them. BIOMED2 TRB-A/B primer pools were used in multiplex TRB PCR. One entry per CDR3 protein, called by TCRdb with MiXCR from the multiplex PCR reads. The table has 6,000 or so distinct CDR3 sequences, roughly a quarter seen once. This entry belongs to a study of T and B cells in COVID-19 patients. Sequencing was done on a sample of blood. The chain recombines TRBV29-1 with TRBJ2-5; D is undetermined. The TCR comes from a human donor with active COVID-19. The CDR3 is CSPKDQRIQYF. The CDR3 DNA follows: TGCAGCCCCAAAGACCAGAGAATCCAGTACTTC.